This TCR beta chain was profiled in a study of shared clonotypes between healthy human individuals. Cells designated naive CD8 were CD45RO-negative and were positively selected for CCR7, with terminally differentiated effector memory CD45RA+ cells excluded. The authors loaded 150 to 250 ng DNA, 25,000 to 30,000 T cell genomes, into sorted-subset replicate PCRs. TCRdb keeps only in-frame clones here, not all; method: immunoSEQ multiplex PCR. The sample comprises more than 2 million clones, about 95% of which are singletons, and about 1.1% rests with the top ten. Study-wide findings and caveats: Naive subsets generally exceeded memory subsets in estimated richness. When compared with the clonotypes that were shared by all four sorted-subset donors, the non-shared clonotypes turned out to have lower generation probabilities.

V was trimmed by 4 bases and J by 2 bases, leaving 21 bases between them. CDR3 length: 17 residues. Germline assignment: CDR1 GTSNPN and CDR2 SVGIG (reference sequence). Note on this clone: Its antigen is undetermined.

J is TRBJ1-3 and V is TRBV30, with D hard to call. The sample was naive CD8+ T cells sorted from blood. This sequence originates from a man younger than 30 in good health. The CDR3 bases are TGTGCCTGGATCCCTCGCCCCCACGGGATCCCTGGAAACACCATATATTTT. Translation gives CAWIPRPHGIPGNTIYF.